The 30 T cell receptor beta chains in this list originate from one sample, sequenced in a study of blood T cell repertoires in COVID-19. Assay used: immunoSEQ multiplex PCR; TCRdb lists only in-frame clones, some missing. Of tens of thousands of clones listed, about 80% are singletons. The sequencing sample was made of peripheral blood. The receptor source for this set is a woman at least 80 years old with acute or convalescent COVID-19.

The chain couples TRBV2 to TRBJ1-2; 8 nucleotides line up with TRBD1. The trim removed 3 bases at V and 4 bases at J, leaving 7 bases unmatched. The germline V gene encodes CDR1 SNHLY and CDR2 FYNNEI. This CDR3 has 15 residues. Here the CDR3 DNA reads TGTGCCAGCAGTGACAATGGACAGGGAAGCTATGGCTACACCTTC. Protein sequence: CASSDNGQGSYGYTF.

As DNA, the CDR3 is TGTGCCAGCAGTCCCTCACTAGCGGGAGGGAACAATGAGCAGTTCTTC. Its protein is CASSPSLAGGNNEQFF. The rearrangement joins TRBV28 to TRBJ2-1, with 13 bases fitting TRBD2. Germline CDR1 and CDR2: MDHEN and SYDVKM. J lost 5 bases, V lost 5 bases, and 6 bases had no gene match. CDR3 length equals 16 residues. The entire variable domain, with the rest obtained from reference TRBV28 and TRBJ2-1, is as follows: DVKVTQSSRYLVKRTGEKVFLECVQDMDHENMFWYRQDPGLGLRLIYFSYDVKMKEKGDIPEGYSVSREKKERFSLILESASTNQTSMYLCASSPSLAGGNNEQFFGPGTRLTVL.

This clone is a singleton in its sample. The chain recombines TRBV19 with TRBJ2-1; TRBD2 matches 9 bases. Per the germline V gene, CDR1 is LNHDA and CDR2 is SQIVND (reference sequence). Trimming at V came to 4 bases and at J to 0 bases, leaving 4 bases not matched to a gene. There are 16 residues in the CDR3. CDR3 region: CASSRLAVSSYNEQFF. The CDR3 nucleotides read TGTGCCAGTAGTAGACTAGCGGTCAGCTCCTACAATGAGCAGTTCTTC. The full variable domain, rest sourced from reference TRBV19 and TRBJ2-1, is DGGITQSPKYLFRKEGQNVTLSCEQNLNHDAMYWYRQDPGQGLRLIYYSQIVNDFQKGDIAEGYSVSREKKESFPLTVTSAQKNPTAFYLCASSRLAVSSYNEQFFGPGTRLTVL.

V usage is TRBV18 and J usage is TRBJ1-5; 7 bases line up with TRBD1. V was pared by 0 bases and J by 5 bases, with 4 bases of the junction left unmatched. Germline CDR1 is KGHSH and CDR2 is LQKENI. The CDR3 loop spans 15 amino acids. The DNA of the CDR3 is TGTGCCAGCTCACCACCGGGACAGATAGATCAGCCCCAGCATTTT. Encoded protein: CASSPPGQIDQPQHF.

The rearrangement links TRBV6-2 or TRBV6-3 to TRBJ2-7, with 7 bases matching TRBD1. V lost 0 bases to trimming and J lost 2 bases; unmatched junction nucleotides: 10. The CDR3 is 17 amino acids. In germline, CDR1 is MNHEY, CDR2 SVGEGT. The CDR3 DNA sequence: TGTGCCAGCAGTTACTCTTACCACCGGGACAGTACCTACGAGCAGTACTTC. Protein: CASSYSYHRDSTYEQYF.

The V gene is TRBV19, the J gene TRBJ2-5; D is possibly TRBD2 (6 bases). The germline gives CDR1 LNHDA, CDR2 SQIVND (reference sequence). This CDR3 contains 13 residues. The V gene lost 11 bases and the J gene lost 7 bases, with 20 bases spanning the gap. Here the CDR3 DNA reads TGTGCCGAGGCAACAGGAGGGACGGGGACCCAGTACTTC. This codes for CAEATGGTGTQYF.

The rearrangement links TRBV7-7 to TRBJ2-5; D not certain. Germline lookup yields CDR1 SSHAT and CDR2 FNYEAQ (reference sequence). V was pared by 2 bases and J by 5 bases, with 9 bases between. The CDR3 loop spans 13 amino acids. CDR3 sequence (DNA): TGTGCCAGCAGCTTACGCAGTTCGGAGACCCAGTACTTC. It encodes CASSLRSSETQYF. The complete variable domain, with remaining parts taken from reference TRBV7-7 and TRBJ2-5, reads GAGVSQSPRYKVTKRGQDVTLRCDPISSHATLYWYQQALGQGPEFLTYFNYEAQPDKSGLPSDRFSAERPEGSISTLTIQRTEQRDSAMYRCASSLRSSETQYFGPGTRLLVL.

This chain joins TRBV19 and TRBJ1-4; weak D call: TRBD1 (5 bases). Trimming stripped 8 bases from V and 6 bases from J, with 16 bases between. The CDR3 runs 14 residues. Germline CDR1 LNHDA, CDR2 SQIVND (reference sequence). CDR3 loop: CASGPQARYEKLFF. In nucleotides, the CDR3 is TGTGCCAGTGGACCACAGGCCCGCTATGAAAAACTGTTTTTT. The full variable domain, rest sourced from reference TRBV19 and TRBJ1-4, is DGGITQSPKYLFRKEGQNVTLSCEQNLNHDAMYWYRQDPGQGLRLIYYSQIVNDFQKGDIAEGYSVSREKKESFPLTVTSAQKNPTAFYLCASGPQARYEKLFFGSGTQLSVL.

The CDR3 here is CASSEPPWGVQNTGELFF. CDR3 in DNA: TGCGCCAGCAGTGAGCCCCCGTGGGGGGTCCAGAACACCGGGGAGCTGTTTTTT. The chain employs TRBV10-1 and TRBJ2-2; a possible D gene is TRBD2 (6 bases). Germline CDR1 WNHNN, CDR2 SYGVQD (reference sequence). The CDR3 sequence is 18 residues long. The V gene lost 2 bases and the J gene lost 1 base, with 17 bases spanning the gap.

V and J are TRBV11-1 and TRBJ1-1; maybe TRBD1 (6 bases). The germline CDR1 and CDR2 sequences are SGHAT and FQDESV (reference sequence). There are 15 residues in the CDR3. With 2 bases removed from V and 1 base from J, the gap between germline ends came to 11 bases. CDR3 DNA sequence: TGTGCCAGCAGCTTACAGGACAGACCGAACACTGAAGCTTTCTTT. It codes for CASSLQDRPNTEAFF. Drawing the rest from reference TRBV11-1 and TRBJ1-1, the complete variable domain is EAEVAQSPRYKITEKSQAVAFWCDPISGHATLYWYRQILGQGPELLVQFQDESVVDDSQLPKDRFSAERLKGVDSTLKIQPAELGDSAMYLCASSLQDRPNTEAFFGQGTRLTVV.

The chain is built from TRBV4-2 and TRBJ2-7; tentative D call: TRBD2 (5 bases). The germline V gene has CDR1 LGHNA and CDR2 YNFKEQ. The CDR3 runs to 16 residues. Trimming cost V 0 bases and J 4 bases, with 16 bases left between them. The CDR3 region has the DNA TGTGCCAGCAGCCAAGATACGGCGGGCGCCTCTTACGAGCAGTACTTC. Amino acids: CASSQDTAGASYEQYF.

This clone has only a few counts. The chain combines TRBV5-1 with TRBJ1-1, with 7 bases fitting TRBD1. This CDR3 has 14 residues. Germline assignment: CDR1 SGHRS and CDR2 YFSETQ. V shed 0 bases and J 4 bases; nucleotides not matched to a gene: 3. The CDR3 region is CASSLDRGFTEAFF. Written as DNA, the CDR3 is TGCGCCAGCAGCTTGGACAGGGGTTTCACTGAAGCTTTCTTT. Together with reference TRBV5-1 and TRBJ1-1, the CDR3 gives the full variable domain: KAGVTQTPRYLIKTRGQQVTLSCSPISGHRSVSWYQQTPGQGLQFLFEYFSETQRNKGNFPGRFSGRQFSNSRSEMNVSTLELGDSALYLCASSLDRGFTEAFFGQGTRLTVV.

The chain employs TRBV2 and TRBJ2-4; D uncertain. This CDR3 is 12 amino acids long. Looked up from germline, CDR1 is SNHLY and CDR2 is FYNNEI. V lost 5 bases and J lost 6, with 8 bases in between. CDR3 DNA sequence: TGTGCCAGCAGTCCGGGTTTAAACATTCAGTACTTC. Translation: CASSPGLNIQYF.

The genes are TRBV5-1 and TRBJ2-3; TRBD1 matches 7 bases. This CDR3 is 15 amino acids long. J gave up 4 bases and V 0 bases, and 5 bases lay outside the gene matches. From germline, CDR1 is SGHRS and CDR2 YFSETQ. The CDR3 DNA reads TGCGCCAGCAGCTTGGACAGGGGACGGGCAGATACGCAGTATTTT. It yields the protein CASSLDRGRADTQYF. The full variable domain, its missing parts supplied by reference TRBV5-1 and TRBJ2-3, is KAGVTQTPRYLIKTRGQQVTLSCSPISGHRSVSWYQQTPGQGLQFLFEYFSETQRNKGNFPGRFSGRQFSNSRSEMNVSTLELGDSALYLCASSLDRGRADTQYFGPGTRLTVL.

The rearrangement links TRBV10-1 to TRBJ2-2; D possibly corresponds to TRBD2 (5 bases). CDR3 length: 16 amino acids. Trimming took off 3 bases at V and 7 bases at J, with 18 bases between the two ends. CDR1 and CDR2 from the germline V gene are WNHNN and SYGVQD (reference sequence). This chain's CDR3 is CASSEAVGVNGGELFF. The CDR3 DNA reads TGCGCCAGCAGTGAAGCAGTGGGAGTTAACGGCGGGGAGCTGTTTTTT.

The rearrangement uses TRBV5-1 and TRBJ2-2, with 12 bases that match TRBD2. V was clipped by 4 bases and J by 2 bases; unmatched bases: 6. The CDR3 totals 17 residues. Germline V gene data show CDR1 as SGHRS and CDR2 as YFSETQ. CDR3 nucleotide sequence: TGCGCCAGCAGCCTGTGGACTAGCGGGACCAACACCGGGGAGCTGTTTTTT. This translates into CASSLWTSGTNTGELFF. Full variable domain (missing parts from reference TRBV5-1 and TRBJ2-2): KAGVTQTPRYLIKTRGQQVTLSCSPISGHRSVSWYQQTPGQGLQFLFEYFSETQRNKGNFPGRFSGRQFSNSRSEMNVSTLELGDSALYLCASSLWTSGTNTGELFFGEGSRLTVL.

This clone was seen more than once but under ten times. V and J are TRBV11-2 and TRBJ1-6; weak D call: TRBD1 (6 bases). Germline V gene lookup returns CDR1 SGHAT and CDR2 FQNNGV. Trimming shortened V by 7 bases and J by 7 bases, and 17 bases separated the two germline ends. This CDR3 spans 15 amino acids. CDR3 coding DNA: TGTGCCAGCAAGGGGGGGGCAGGTGCCAATTCACCCCTCCACTTT. Translating gives CASKGGAGANSPLHF.

This clone was recorded only once. The rearrangement links TRBV16 to TRBJ1-2; D possibly corresponds to TRBD1 (5 bases). With 0 bases removed from V and 4 bases from J, the gap between germline ends came to 18 bases. The CDR3 contains 17 residues. The V gene's germline CDR1 is KGHSY and CDR2 FQNENV. Here the CDR3 reads CASSQSARGLLTYGYTF. The CDR3 DNA reads TGTGCCAGCAGCCAATCCGCTAGGGGCCTCCTGACCTATGGCTACACCTTC.

The chain carries TRBV6-5 and TRBJ2-5; D is ambiguous. Trimming shortened V by 0 bases and J by 1 base, and 6 bases separated the two germline ends. Germline V CDR1 and CDR2: MNHEY, SVGAGI. The CDR3 runs 14 residues. CDR3 coding DNA: TGTGCCAGCAGTTACTCGTTAGTCCAAGAGACCCAGTACTTC. Its translation is CASSYSLVQETQYF.

The chain is built from TRBV6-2 or TRBV6-3 and TRBJ2-7, with 12 bases identical to TRBD2. V dropped 2 bases and J dropped 1; count of bases not matched to a gene: 3. The CDR3 has 16 amino acids. Germline V lookup: CDR1 MNHEY, CDR2 SVGEGT. The CDR3 reads CASSYVLAGGSYEQYF. In DNA form, the CDR3 reads TGTGCCAGCAGTTACGTCCTAGCGGGAGGGTCCTACGAGCAGTACTTC.

With respect to this clone: Other DNA sequences within the sample encode an identical CDR3. The rearrangement links TRBV5-1 to TRBJ2-3; 9 nucleotides match TRBD2. The CDR3 runs to 14 residues. Germline V gene sequence: CDR1 SGHRS, CDR2 YFSETQ. V shed 4 bases, J shed 3 bases, and the junction held 3 bases outside the gene matches. Written as DNA, the CDR3 is TGCGCCAGCAGCCGAGCGGGAGGTACAGATACGCAGTATTTT. Amino acids: CASSRAGGTDTQYF.

The chain is built from TRBV19 and TRBJ1-2, with D maybe TRBD1 (6 bases). Trimming left V 11 bases short and J 4 bases short, with 14 bases between. Germline-derived CDR1 and CDR2 are LNHDA and SQIVND (reference sequence). The CDR3 contains 12 residues. The CDR3 DNA follows: TGTGCCTCATGGGGGGGGCCCTATGGCTACACCTTC. Encoded protein: CASWGGPYGYTF.

The chain couples TRBV18 to TRBJ2-7; TRBD2 aligns across 9 bases. V trimming: 3 bases; J trimming: 5 bases; junction bases outside the gene matches: 2. Germline loops: CDR1 KGHSH, CDR2 LQKENI. This CDR3 is built from 13 residues. CDR3 in amino acids: CASSPGLADEQYF. The CDR3 DNA sequence: TGTGCCAGCTCACCGGGACTAGCAGACGAGCAGTACTTC.

The rearrangement joins TRBV28 to TRBJ2-7, with 12 bases that match TRBD2. The trim removed 3 bases at V and 1 base at J, leaving 1 base unmatched. CDR1 and CDR2 from the germline V gene are MDHEN and SYDVKM. This CDR3 comprises 15 residues. The CDR3 DNA follows: TGTGCCAGCAGTTTCCTAGCGGGAGGGTCCTACGAGCAGTACTTC. As protein: CASSFLAGGSYEQYF. Based on the CDR3 plus reference TRBV28 and TRBJ2-7, the full variable domain is DVKVTQSSRYLVKRTGEKVFLECVQDMDHENMFWYRQDPGLGLRLIYFSYDVKMKEKGDIPEGYSVSREKKERFSLILESASTNQTSMYLCASSFLAGGSYEQYFGPGTRLTVT.

The rearrangement links TRBV7-8 to TRBJ2-1, with no clear D. Trimming took 2 bases from V and 4 from J, leaving 15 bases between them. There are 16 residues in the CDR3. Germline-derived CDR1 and CDR2 are SGHVS and FQNEAQ. The CDR3 reads CASSLISSAVYNEQFF. The CDR3 nucleotides are TGTGCCAGCAGCTTAATTTCGTCTGCGGTTTACAATGAGCAGTTCTTC.

The V call is TRBV19, the J call TRBJ2-3, with 9 bases lining up with TRBD2. J lost 0 bases, V lost 7 bases, and 11 bases had no gene match. The CDR3 has 17 amino acids. CDR1 is LNHDA, CDR2 SQIVND, per germline (reference sequence). CDR3: CASTSSGTTTSTDTQYF. The DNA of the CDR3 is TGTGCCAGTACCTCTAGCGGGACTACAACTAGCACAGATACGCAGTATTTT.

This clone showed up many times. This chain joins TRBV10-1 and TRBJ1-5, with D possibly being TRBD1 (6 bases). The CDR3 runs 13 residues. V was trimmed by 4 bases and J by 8 bases, leaving 12 bases between them. Per the germline V gene, CDR1 is WNHNN and CDR2 is SYGVQD (reference sequence). CDR3 amino acids: CASSVQGREPQHF. The CDR3 DNA is TGCGCCAGCAGTGTTCAGGGGAGGGAGCCCCAGCATTTT.

There are many counts of this clone. The chain employs TRBV11-2 and TRBJ2-7, with 7 nucleotides matching TRBD1. J was trimmed by 0 bases and V by 5 bases; bases with no gene match: 1. The CDR3 covers 13 residues. Germline values: CDR1 SGHAT, CDR2 FQNNGV. DNA for the CDR3: TGTGCCAGCAGCCGGGACAGCTCCTACGAGCAGTACTTC. Translated, it gives CASSRDSSYEQYF.

The V gene is TRBV3-1 (or the pseudogene TRBV3-2), the J gene TRBJ1-2; 8 bases agree with TRBD1. Germline CDR1 is LGHDT and CDR2 is YNNKEL (reference sequence). This CDR3 has 15 amino acids. The junction had 11 bases not matched to a gene; V was cut back by 4 bases and J by 7 bases. The CDR3 region has the DNA TGTGCCAGCAGCCCCCGTTCGGACAGGGCGGGTGGCTACACCTTC. This sequence encodes CASSPRSDRAGGYTF.

V gene TRBV12-3 or TRBV12-4 combines with J gene TRBJ1-1; 7 nucleotides match TRBD1. The CDR3 runs 13 residues. V gave up 4 bases and J gave up 1 base; unmatched junction bases: 0. Here the CDR3 DNA reads TGTGCCAGCAGTTGGACAGGGAACACTGAAGCTTTCTTT. This gives the protein CASSWTGNTEAFF.